This T cell receptor beta chain is from a study of cytomegalovirus exposure and HLA in healthy donors. Study-wide findings and caveats: The authors enumerated some 170 TCR beta chains as linked to cytomegalovirus. High specificity and sensitivity for cytomegalovirus status were reported for the classifier.

This clone came up a few times. Its antigen is unknown. Sequenced by immunoSEQ multiplex PCR; TCRdb stores in-frame clones only, minus some. The sample consists of some 140,000 clones, approximately 84% of them appearing once. With 5 bases removed from V and 5 bases from J, the gap between germline ends came to 21 bases. Germline V gives CDR1 SNHLY, CDR2 FYNNEI. The CDR3 totals 16 residues. Sample: PBMCs. The receptor was isolated from a man aged 30 to 39 in good health and CMV-seropositive. This chain connects TRBV2 to TRBJ1-1; the D gene is possibly TRBD1 (5 bases). The CDR3 protein is CASSSRPRAIGTEAFF. CDR3 nucleotide sequence: TGTGCCAGCAGTTCACGCCCCAGGGCGATTGGGACTGAAGCTTTCTTT.